Below are 21 T cell receptor beta chains sequenced from a single sample in a study of T cells in Graves' hyperthyroidism and ophthalmopathy. TCR beta CDR3 sequences were amplified from RNA transcripts. TCR CDR3 regions were first amplified by RT-PCR with HTBI primers. From the multiplex PCR reads, TCRdb called clonotypes with MiXCR, one entry per CDR3 protein. The sample yields about 690,000 distinct CDR3 sequences, around 16% seen once. Sequenced: blood. The receptor set was obtained from a man in his forties or fifties with Graves' hyperthyroidism.

The chain carries TRBV30 and TRBJ2-7; 7 nucleotides agree with TRBD2. J gave up 5 bases and V 2 bases, and 9 bases lay outside the gene matches. The CDR3 extends over 14 amino acids. Germline V lookup: CDR1 GTSNPN, CDR2 SVGIG (reference sequence). CDR3 sequence: CAWSFGQGLNEQYF. DNA of the CDR3: TGTGCCTGGAGTTTTGGGCAGGGACTAAACGAGCAGTACTTC.

This clonotype has ten or more counts. V is TRBV2 and J is TRBJ1-2; D may be TRBD1 (6 bases). In germline, CDR1 is SNHLY, CDR2 FYNNEI. With 2 bases removed from V and 8 bases from J, the gap between germline ends came to 15 bases. CDR3 length: 14 residues. CDR3 coding DNA: TGTGCCAGCAGTGAAAAGAGACAGGCCCAGGGCTACACCTTC. It codes for CASSEKRQAQGYTF. Using reference TRBV2 and TRBJ1-2 for the parts outside the CDR3, the full variable domain is EPEVTQTPSHQVTQMGQEVILRCVPISNHLYFYWYRQILGQKVEFLVSFYNNEISEKSEIFDDQFSVERPDGSNFTLKIRSTKLEDSAMYFCASSEKRQAQGYTFGSGTRLTVV.

This clonotype was seen more than once but under ten times. The chain couples TRBV3-1 to TRBJ1-1; unclear D gene. This CDR3 region has 12 residues. From germline, CDR1 is LGHDT and CDR2 YNNKEL (reference sequence). Trimming took off 1 base at V and 6 bases at J, with 6 bases between the two ends. CDR3 protein: CASSQALAEAFF. The CDR3 DNA reads TGTGCCAGCAGCCAAGCGTTGGCTGAAGCTTTCTTT.

This clonotype was recorded many times. The CDR3 is CASSLLSGGDQPQHF. CDR3 DNA: TGTGCCAGCAGTTTATTGTCGGGGGGTGATCAGCCCCAGCATTTT. The gene calls are TRBV28 and TRBJ1-5; tentative D call: TRBD1 (5 bases). Germline V CDR1 and CDR2: MDHEN, SYDVKM. V lost 1 base and J 5 bases, leaving 12 bases between the germline ends. The CDR3 contains 15 residues.

Comments on this clonotype: The CDR3 ends on some other residue instead of the conserved phenylalanine or tryptophan, so this is likely a read error. The gene calls are TRBV9 and TRBJ2-1, with 11 bases fitting TRBD2. The J segment lost 3 bases and the V segment lost 3 bases, leaving 5 bases of the junction unmatched. This CDR3 comprises 16 residues. Per the germline V gene, CDR1 is SGDLS and CDR2 is YYNGEE. DNA for the CDR3: TGTGCCAGCAGCGCAACCGGGACTAGCGGCTACAATGAGCAGTTCCTC. Translation: CASSATGTSGYNEQFL.

The gene calls are TRBV19 and TRBJ2-2; TRBD2 aligns across 13 bases. CDR1 and CDR2 (germline): LNHDA, SQIVND (reference sequence). This CDR3 is 14 amino acids long. V lost 6 bases to trimming and J lost 5 bases; unmatched junction nucleotides: 0. CDR3 DNA sequence: TGTGCCAGTAGGGGACTAGCGGGGACCGGGGAGCTGTTTTTT. The encoded protein is CASRGLAGTGELFF. Supplemented by reference TRBV19 and TRBJ2-2, the full variable domain reads DGGITQSPKYLFRKEGQNVTLSCEQNLNHDAMYWYRQDPGQGLRLIYYSQIVNDFQKGDIAEGYSVSREKKESFPLTVTSAQKNPTAFYLCASRGLAGTGELFFGEGSRLTVL.

A few counts support this clonotype. This may be a read error: a much more frequent sequence differs by one nucleotide. This chain connects TRBV30 to TRBJ2-2, with D maybe TRBD2 (5 bases). This CDR3 comprises 15 residues. Trimming cost V 4 bases and J 0 bases, with 12 bases left between them. Germline values: CDR1 GTSNPN, CDR2 SVGIG (reference sequence). The CDR3 coding sequence is TGTGCCTGGAACCGCGGGCGGACGAACACCGGGGAGCTGTTTTTT. Encoded protein: CAWNRGRTNTGELFF.

This clonotype showed up many times. The genes are TRBV2 and TRBJ1-3; TRBD1 agrees at 7 bases. Per germline, CDR1 SNHLY and CDR2 FYNNEI. With V trimmed by 7 bases and J by 4 bases, 7 bases remained unmatched. CDR3 size: 14 residues. The CDR3 loop is CASIRQGSGNTIYF. The CDR3 DNA is TGTGCCAGCATTCGACAGGGCTCGGGAAACACCATATATTTT.

This clonotype was counted at least ten times. The V call is TRBV11-2, the J call TRBJ2-7; either TRBD1 or TRBD2 may fit D (5 bases each). Trimming pared 5 bases from V and 6 bases from J, leaving 17 bases between. This CDR3 is built from 14 residues. The germline V gene has CDR1 SGHAT and CDR2 FQNNGV. The CDR3 is CASSPGPVTGEQYF. The CDR3 bases are TGTGCCAGCAGCCCGGGACCTGTAACTGGCGAGCAGTACTTC.

This clonotype was counted at least ten times. The chain employs TRBV6-1 and TRBJ1-6, with no clear D. Germline V gene sequence: CDR1 MNHNS, CDR2 SASEGT. CDR3 length: 13 residues. Between the trimmed V and J ends, which lost 4 bases and 10 bases, there was a span of 11 bases. The CDR3 sequence: CASSAGSGSPLHF. For the CDR3, the DNA is TGTGCCAGCAGTGCCGGGTCTGGCTCACCCCTCCACTTT.

This clonotype was recorded a few times. The chain joins TRBV29-1 to TRBJ2-5, with 10 bases matching TRBD2. This CDR3 comprises 15 residues. With 7 bases clipped from V and 7 bases from J, the junction kept 15 bases outside the gene matches. CDR1 and CDR2 from the germline V gene are SQVTM and ANQGSEA. This chain's CDR3 is CSAPVLGLAAGTQYF. CDR3 bases: TGCAGCGCGCCGGTATTAGGACTAGCGGCTGGGACCCAGTACTTC.

The table lists this clonotype with a few counts. The CDR3 reads CASSSGGRRNYGYTF. CDR3 coding DNA: TGTGCCAGCAGCTCAGGGGGCAGGAGAAACTATGGCTACACCTTC. The chain carries TRBV7-9 and TRBJ1-2, with TRBD1 matching over 8 bases. CDR1 is SEHNR and CDR2 is FQNEAQ in the germline V gene (reference sequence). Trimming at V came to 4 bases and at J to 2 bases, leaving 6 bases not matched to a gene. The CDR3 contains 15 residues. Full variable domain (remainder filled in from reference TRBV7-9 and TRBJ1-2): DTGVSQNPRHKITKRGQNVTFRCDPISEHNRLYWYRQTLGQGPEFLTYFQNEAQLEKSRLLSDRFSAERPKGSFSTLEIQRTEQGDSAMYLCASSSGGRRNYGYTFGSGTRLTVV.

This clonotype was seen ten or more times. This chain connects TRBV2 to TRBJ2-5; 8 nucleotides match TRBD2. V shed 2 bases and J 0 bases; nucleotides not matched to a gene: 2. The CDR3 covers 15 residues. Germline lookup yields CDR1 SNHLY and CDR2 FYNNEI. The CDR3 loop is CASSERGGYQETQYF. The CDR3 coding sequence is TGTGCCAGCAGTGAACGGGGGGGGTACCAAGAGACCCAGTACTTC.

This clonotype has a count of ten or more. This sequence joins TRBV5-1 and TRBJ2-7; D is possibly TRBD1 (6 bases). Looked up from germline, CDR1 is SGHRS and CDR2 is YFSETQ. There are 14 residues in the CDR3. V was trimmed by 4 bases and J by 0 bases, leaving 11 bases between them. The CDR3 coding sequence is TGCGCCAGCAGCGGGGGCGAGAACTCCTACGAGCAGTACTTC. Its protein is CASSGGENSYEQYF.

The chain links TRBV29-1 to TRBJ1-2; D is unclear. V was cut by 0 bases and J by 4 bases, with 9 bases left in between. Germline V CDR1 and CDR2: SQVTM, ANQGSEA. The CDR3 sequence is 13 residues long. The CDR3 spells CSVEDPGPYGYTF. CDR3 nucleotide sequence: TGCAGCGTTGAAGACCCCGGGCCCTATGGCTACACCTTC.

This clonotype was counted a few times. V usage is TRBV4-2 and J usage is TRBJ1-5; D not resolved. Per the germline V gene, CDR1 is LGHNA and CDR2 is YNFKEQ. This CDR3 is 14 amino acids long. V was clipped by 4 bases and J by 6 bases, with 13 bases between them. CDR3 in amino acids: CASSPRLDGQPQHF. The CDR3 DNA sequence: TGTGCCAGCAGCCCAAGATTAGATGGTCAGCCCCAGCATTTT.

V usage is TRBV10-1 and J usage is TRBJ2-7; 8 bases are shared with TRBD1. V dropped 3 bases and J dropped 4; count of bases not matched to a gene: 8. This CDR3 contains 15 residues. The V gene's germline CDR1 is WNHNN and CDR2 SYGVQD (reference sequence). The CDR3 is CASSDNGQGLYEQYF. CDR3 sequence (DNA): TGCGCCAGCAGTGATAACGGACAGGGTCTGTACGAGCAGTACTTC.

This clonotype turned up a few times. The V call is TRBV5-6, the J call TRBJ1-6; 10 bases match TRBD1. This CDR3 comprises 14 residues. Germline V gene data show CDR1 as SGHDT and CDR2 as YYEEEE. Germline trimming cut 0 bases from V and 11 bases from J; bases unmatched to any gene: 2. Here the CDR3 DNA reads TGTGCCAGCAGCTTGGTGGACAGGGGGGCACCCCTCCACTTT. Protein sequence: CASSLVDRGAPLHF.

This clonotype was recorded once. The genes are TRBV4-1 and TRBJ2-2; TRBD2 agrees at 14 bases. Germline trimming cut 2 bases from V and 3 bases from J; bases unmatched to any gene: 8. CDR1 MGHRA and CDR2 YSYEKL come from the germline V gene. The CDR3 covers 19 residues. The CDR3 sequence: CASSQLTSGRALYTGELFF. Here the CDR3 DNA reads TGCGCCAGCAGCCAACTGACTAGCGGGAGGGCCCTCTACACCGGGGAGCTGTTTTTT.

This clonotype was detected ten times or more. The V gene is TRBV2, the J gene TRBJ2-1, with TRBD1 matching over 8 bases. Germline V gene lookup returns CDR1 SNHLY and CDR2 FYNNEI. The junction had 11 bases not matched to a gene; V was cut back by 9 bases and J by 7 bases. CDR3 length: 14 amino acids. The chain's CDR3 is CARQGGTGVNEQFF. The CDR3 DNA reads TGTGCCAGACAAGGGGGGACAGGTGTTAATGAGCAGTTCTTC. Combining the CDR3 with reference TRBV2 and TRBJ2-1 gives the whole variable domain EPEVTQTPSHQVTQMGQEVILRCVPISNHLYFYWYRQILGQKVEFLVSFYNNEISEKSEIFDDQFSVERPDGSNFTLKIRSTKLEDSAMYFCARQGGTGVNEQFFGPGTRLTVL.

This clonotype has a count of ten or more. One end of the junction is discordant with germline, which a read error may explain. This chain connects TRBV10-3 to TRBJ1-5; TRBD1 agrees at 7 bases. CDR3 length equals 15 residues. CDR1 is ENHRY, CDR2 SYGVKD, per germline. The CDR3 nucleotides read TGTGCCGCGCAAGACAGGGAAGGGAGCAGTCAGCCCCAGCATTTT. Protein: CAAQDREGSSQPQHF.